The source of this T cell receptor beta chain is a study of cytomegalovirus exposure and HLA in healthy donors (dated by TCRdb to 2015 to 2018). With respect to the entire study: According to a later analysis, the approximately 130 validation repertoires were produced on the same platform as the 666 repertoires of the first cohort. The aim of the study was to test whether cataloging public T cell receptors could identify signatures of past pathogen exposure. Besides the first cohort of more than 650 subjects, a separate validation cohort made up of roughly 130 different subjects was used. To predict cytomegalovirus infection status, the study combined high-throughput TCR immunosequencing, statistical association of individual TCRs with disease status, and machine learning.

As for this clone: Which antigen it targets is not known. It has no much larger one-base neighbor in the sample; base qualities were not kept.

Donors formed part of the validation cohort, which comprised fewer than 150 subjects and was distinct from the first cohort of 550 to 850 subjects. The library was built by means of the immunoSEQ multiplex PCR assay. The authors' analysis ran thus. A statistical classification framework was built to diagnose cytomegalovirus status from the catalog of TCR beta chain sequences. TCRdb limited this immuneACCESS table to in-frame rearrangements with V and J called. A share of clones is missing; checked studies link under half to unresolved V genes, and the rest is unexplained. V, J and clone size are those of that table, while D and trimming were read from the DNA. This sample is represented by more than 95,000 clones; approximately 89% of them were singletons. The top ten clones comprise approximately 1.8% of the sample. Here is what the overall study found, with its caveats: In vitro tests confirmed that a few of the cytomegalovirus-associated TCR beta chains recognize cytomegalovirus antigens. In both the original and validation cohorts, the classifier was reported to diagnose cytomegalovirus status with high specificity and sensitivity. A later analysis found that TCRs clustered in the first cohort also tended to co-occur in the 95 to 150 validation repertoires, with 94% of cluster scores above 0. Most TCR sequences were seen in very few donors, while some public TCRs were found in many individuals. It was suggested by the authors that the approach could potentially be generalized to other disease states and immunological phenotypes. In the study, some 160 TCR beta chains were listed as associated with cytomegalovirus. The validation cohort had no HLA typing available for a later analysis, so co-occurrence within that cohort was assessed over all 130 or so repertoires.

This sequence originates from a man aged 18 to 29 in good health and CMV-seronegative. Material: PBMCs.

The CDR3: CASSDGHIQETQYF. The sequence in DNA is TGTGCCAGCAGTGACGGACACATCCAAGAGACCCAGTACTTC. This chain is built from TRBV6-5 and TRBJ2-5, and TRBD1 may be the D gene, going by 5 matching bases. V lost 5 bases and J lost 1 base; the stretch between them is 11 bases long. The germline V gene specifies MNHEY as CDR1 and SVGAGI as CDR2. From the cysteine up to the phenylalanine, the CDR3 has a length of 14 residues. Only the CDR3 part of the read is kept: 42 bases, read in frame from the first base.